This T cell receptor (beta chain) was obtained from a study of blood T cell repertoires in COVID-19 (dated by TCRdb to 2019 to 2021). Regarding the complete study: Samples from collaborators originated in the United States, Italy and Spain and spanned both the acute and convalescent phases of COVID-19. The repertoires were released in a freely available public database meant as a resource for research on the immune response to SARS-CoV-2. The dataset comprised deeply sampled blood TCRbeta repertoires from subjects exposed to, actively infected with, or recovered from COVID-19. The prospective study material was composed of cDNA or gDNA derived from T cells, B-cell-depleted T cells, or PBMCs. The samples were drawn from the first 160 participants of the ongoing ImmuneRACE study and from roughly 1,300 subjects provided by 6 global collaborators. HLA class I and class II types, where available, came from metadata supplied by the sample provider rather than from assay-based typing. A de-identified subject ID, COVID-19 status, age in years and sex were almost always included in the sample metadata.

A remark on this clone: It lacks a known antigen. Per-base quality was not reported, and no clone a single base away is much larger than it.

Each collaborating institution followed its own protocols to collect whole blood in K2EDTA tubes. For TCRbeta analysis, collaborators shipped samples as frozen whole blood, isolated PBMCs, or DNA extracted from either of those sample types. TCRbeta CDR3 regions were amplified from genomic DNA by means of the immunoSEQ Assay, a bias-controlled multiplex PCR. The study's own analysis went as follows. Within the assay, amplification of reference gene primers was used to estimate how many nucleated cells each sample contained. To quantify the absolute abundance of each unique TCRbeta CDR3 rearrangement, sequence reads were collapsed and filtered. For each sample, productive Simpson clonality was calculated as the square root of Simpson's diversity index over productive rearrangements. Held by TCRdb, this immuneACCESS table contains in-frame sequences only and omits some clones. Under half of the omission traces to an unresolved V gene where checked; the cause of the rest is unknown. V and J calls and clone size are as listed in that table; D and trimming were resolved from the DNA. The sample records about 130,000 clones, more than 90% of which are singletons. Of the sample, 3.7% falls within the top ten clones.

CDR1 and CDR2, per the germline V gene, are SQVTM and ANQGSEA. V loses 4 bases, J loses 5 bases, and the germline ends lie 14 bases apart. The CDR3 measures 13 amino acids from cysteine to phenylalanine. Only the CDR3 region is kept as DNA, spanning 39 bases read in frame from base 1. The study at large found these results: How much clinical and demographic metadata was included differed by source and by participant, and the metadata was provided uncurated.

This clonotype originated in a man between 50 and 59 years old with active COVID-19. Recombination linked TRBV29-1 to TRBJ1-1, with a weak D call of TRBD1 (6 bases match). The sequenced sample was peripheral blood. The CDR3 reads as follows: CSVATGLITEAFF. The DNA sequence follows: TGCAGCGTTGCCACAGGGTTGATAACTGAAGCTTTCTTT.